This T cell receptor (beta chain) was recovered during a study of technical replicates of blood from a few donors. Germline V gene data show CDR1 as KGHSH and CDR2 as LQKENI. V lost 3 bases and J lost 5; bases outside the gene matches: 4. CDR3 length: 14 residues. Assay used: immunoSEQ multiplex PCR; TCRdb lists only in-frame clones, some missing. The repertoire holds tens of thousands of clones, with approximately 92% as singletons. The sequenced sample was T cells isolated from PBMCs. The receptor comes from a human donor in good health. This chain links TRBV18 with TRBJ2-1; 7 positions agree with TRBD1. CDR3 DNA sequence: TGTGCCAGCTCACCTGGGACAGCCAACAATGAGCAGTTCTTC. It is translated as CASSPGTANNEQFF.